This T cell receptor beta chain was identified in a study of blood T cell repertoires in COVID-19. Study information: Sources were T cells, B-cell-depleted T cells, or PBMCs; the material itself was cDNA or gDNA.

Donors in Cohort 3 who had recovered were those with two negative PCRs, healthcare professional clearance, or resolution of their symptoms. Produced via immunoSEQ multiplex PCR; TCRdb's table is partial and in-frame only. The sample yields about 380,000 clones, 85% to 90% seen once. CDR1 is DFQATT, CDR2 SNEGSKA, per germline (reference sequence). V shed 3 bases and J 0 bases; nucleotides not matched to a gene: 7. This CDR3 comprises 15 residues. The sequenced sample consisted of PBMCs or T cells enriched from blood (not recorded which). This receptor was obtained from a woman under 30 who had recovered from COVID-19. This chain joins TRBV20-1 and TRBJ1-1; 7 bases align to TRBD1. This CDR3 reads CSASFIGQVNTEAFF. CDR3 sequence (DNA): TGCAGTGCTAGTTTCATTGGACAGGTGAACACTGAAGCTTTCTTT.